This T cell receptor (beta chain) was identified in a study of blood T cell repertoires in COVID-19. Background on the study: Nucleic acid was either cDNA or gDNA, and it came from T cells, B-cell-depleted T cells, or PBMCs.

J was trimmed by 2 bases and V by 5 bases; bases with no gene match: 4. The germline CDR1 and CDR2 sequences are MNHEY and SMNVEV (reference sequence). The CDR3 is made up of 14 amino acids. As processed by the authors: Estimates of nucleated cell counts were drawn from the amplification of reference gene primers. Assay used: immunoSEQ multiplex PCR; TCRdb lists only in-frame clones, some missing. D and trimming come from the DNA, and the V and J calls and clone size come from that table. The sample lists about 94,000 clones, over 70% occurring once. The rearrangement joins TRBV27 to TRBJ2-7; TRBD1 matches at 9 bases. The specimen was peripheral blood. The origin of this receptor is a human donor in a cohort sampled during active COVID-19. DNA of the CDR3: TGTGCCAGCAGTCCGGGACAGGGCCCCTACGAGCAGTACTTC. Translation gives CASSPGQGPYEQYF.